This T cell receptor (beta chain) was identified in a study of T cells expressing NK-cell markers. General study points: These same clonotypes (in a few donors) also led the CD3+CD56-NKG2C+ fraction.

TCRdb re-called the 5' RACE reads and gives one entry per CDR3 protein, without DNA. In total, the table holds around 380,000 distinct CDR3 sequences. This CDR3 contains 15 residues. In germline, CDR1 is SGHVS, CDR2 FQNEAQ. As concerns this clonotype: Antigen: not known.

The genes are TRBV7-8 and TRBJ2-5; the D call from TCRdb, TRBD2, cannot be confirmed without DNA. This receptor was obtained from a woman aged 45-65 years in good health. The sequenced sample was blood T cells: a sorted CD56 or NKG2C T cell subset, CD4+ or CD8+ T cells, or bulk PBMC T cells (not recorded which). The CDR3 sequence is CASSSFPAGKETQYF.